Following are 29 T cell receptor beta chains from one sample sequenced in a study of blood T cell repertoires in COVID-19. Using immunoSEQ multiplex PCR, the repertoire was profiled, and TCRdb retains in-frame clones only, with some absent. The sample holds about 99,000 clones, 70% to 90% seen once. Sequenced material: peripheral blood. Receptors originate from a woman aged 55-69 years with acute or convalescent COVID-19.

This clone was counted only a few times. J is TRBJ1-6 and V is TRBV28, with a possible D match to TRBD1 (6 bases). This CDR3 contains 16 residues. Per germline, CDR1 MDHEN and CDR2 SYDVKM. Trimming shortened V by 8 bases and J by 5 bases, and 19 bases separated the two germline ends. CDR3 DNA sequence: TGTGCCAGCGCTCCCTCTGGGGGCAGAAATAATTCACCCCTCCACTTT. Translation gives CASAPSGGRNNSPLHF.

J is TRBJ2-1 and V is TRBV4-2, with 9 positions matching TRBD2. There are 18 residues in the CDR3. V lost 0 bases and J lost 7; bases outside the gene matches: 13. Germline assignment: CDR1 LGHNA and CDR2 YNFKEQ. CDR3 nucleotide sequence: TGTGCCAGCAGCCAAGATCCCCACCGGGCGGGAGGGGAGAATGAGCAGTTCTTC. Translation gives CASSQDPHRAGGENEQFF.

The chain has TRBV12-3 or TRBV12-4 and TRBJ1-1, with unresolved D. The CDR3 totals 10 residues. Trimming removed 5 bases from V and 9 bases from J, with 7 bases in between. CDR3 in amino acids: CASSAGKAFF. As DNA, the CDR3 is TGTGCCAGCAGTGCCGGGAAAGCTTTCTTT.

There are a few counts of this clone. The genes are TRBV2 and TRBJ1-5; D uncertain. Germline V gives CDR1 SNHLY, CDR2 FYNNEI. This CDR3 is 13 amino acids long. V lost 7 bases and J 0 bases, leaving 7 bases between the germline ends. CDR3 bases: TGTGCCAGCAACAGCTATAGCAATCAGCCCCAGCATTTT. It yields the protein CASNSYSNQPQHF.

Written as DNA, the CDR3 is TGTGCCAGCAGTTTACCTGTCTTGAACACTGAAGCTTTCTTT. It translates to CASSLPVLNTEAFF. The V and J genes are TRBV28 and TRBJ1-1; D call uncertain. This CDR3 has 14 residues. Germline loops: CDR1 MDHEN, CDR2 SYDVKM. Trimming pared 2 bases from V and 0 bases from J, leaving 7 bases between.

This rearrangement joins TRBV6-8 to TRBJ1-4, with D maybe TRBD1 (6 bases). The CDR3 sequence is 14 residues long. Germline CDR1 is MNHGY and CDR2 is SAAAGT. Trimming removed 2 bases at V and 8 bases at J, with 12 bases between. The DNA for the CDR3 is TGTGCCAGCAGTTACAATGACAGGCGAGAAAAACTGTTTTTT. Translation gives CASSYNDRREKLFF.

The chain joins TRBV3-1 (or the pseudogene TRBV3-2) to TRBJ1-4; D is uncertain. Germline CDR1 is LGHDT and CDR2 is YNNKEL (reference sequence). V lost 3 bases and J lost 7, with 15 bases in between. The CDR3 consists of 15 residues. This CDR3 is CASSHPTGISEKLFF. In DNA, the CDR3 is TGTGCCAGCAGCCATCCCACGGGAATCAGTGAAAAACTGTTTTTT.

V usage is TRBV9 and J usage is TRBJ1-1, with a possible D match to TRBD1 (6 bases). The germline V gene has CDR1 SGDLS and CDR2 YYNGEE. V lost 4 bases and J lost 4, with 17 bases in between. The CDR3 has 15 residues. CDR3 sequence (DNA): TGTGCCAGCAGCCCTGGACAGCCCGTGGGCACTGAAGCTTTCTTT. This encodes CASSPGQPVGTEAFF.

The chain couples TRBV20-1 to TRBJ2-5; 10 nucleotides agree with TRBD2. Unmatched junction bases numbered 6, after V lost 3 bases and J lost 2 bases. CDR1 is DFQATT and CDR2 is SNEGSKA in the germline V gene (reference sequence). CDR3 size: 15 residues. CDR3 DNA: TGCAGTGCTAGTCTAGCGGGAGCCAGGCAAGAGACCCAGTACTTC. Translated, it gives CSASLAGARQETQYF.

The genes are TRBV28 and TRBJ1-6; D perhaps matches TRBD1 (6 bases). This CDR3 comprises 15 residues. Germline assignment: CDR1 MDHEN and CDR2 SYDVKM. Trimming removed 2 bases from V and 10 bases from J, with 15 bases in between. This CDR3 reads CASSLPPGTGSPLHF. The CDR3 DNA reads TGTGCCAGCAGTTTACCCCCAGGAACAGGGTCACCCCTCCACTTT.

The CDR3 loop reads CASSFEGPGFTTEAFF. In DNA form, the CDR3 reads TGCGCCAGCAGCTTTGAAGGCCCAGGATTCACCACTGAAGCTTTCTTT. The chain uses TRBV5-1 and TRBJ1-1, with D unclear. CDR1 SGHRS and CDR2 YFSETQ come from the germline V gene. This CDR3 region has 16 residues. Between the trimmed V and J ends, which lost 2 bases and 4 bases, there was a span of 18 bases.

The chain employs TRBV6-1 and TRBJ2-7, with D possibly being TRBD1 (6 bases). Between the trimmed V and J ends, which lost 2 bases and 2 bases, there was a span of 13 bases. Germline values: CDR1 MNHNS, CDR2 SASEGT. This CDR3 comprises 15 residues. The CDR3 sequence: CASSEYPGEAYEQYF. The CDR3 DNA sequence: TGTGCCAGCAGTGAATACCCAGGGGAAGCCTACGAGCAGTACTTC.

The table lists this clone with a count of one. The rearrangement joins TRBV9 to TRBJ2-2; D gene ambiguous. Germline CDR1 and CDR2: SGDLS and YYNGEE. CDR3 length equals 15 residues. The V end was cut by 0 bases, the J end by 4 bases, with 10 bases between. CDR3 sequence: CASSVGRLGTGELFF. CDR3 DNA sequence: TGTGCCAGCAGCGTAGGGCGTCTAGGCACCGGGGAGCTGTTTTTT. The full variable domain, with the rest looked up from reference TRBV9 and TRBJ2-2, is DSGVTQTPKHLITATGQRVTLRCSPRSGDLSVYWYQQSLDQGLQFLIQYYNGEERAKGNILERFSAQQFPDLHSELNLSSLELGDSALYFCASSVGRLGTGELFFGEGSRLTVL.

DNA for the CDR3: TGCGCCAGCAACAGGGCGGAAGAAAAACTGTTTTTT. As protein: CASNRAEEKLFF. V and J are TRBV23-1 and TRBJ1-4, with D possibly TRBD1 on 6 matching bases. TRBV23-1 is classed as an ORF, of uncertain function. V was cut by 7 bases and J by 8 bases, with 11 bases left in between. This CDR3 spans 12 amino acids.

There are a few counts of this clone. This chain links TRBV19 with TRBJ1-2, with 11 bases fitting TRBD1. This CDR3 spans 14 amino acids. Germline-derived CDR1 and CDR2 are LNHDA and SQIVND (reference sequence). The junction had 2 bases not matched to a gene; V was cut back by 4 bases and J by 4 bases. The CDR3 DNA is TGTGCCAGTAGTAGGACAGGGGGCATCTATGGCTACACCTTC. Amino acid sequence: CASSRTGGIYGYTF.

The chain links TRBV15 to TRBJ2-5; D may be TRBD1 (5 bases). The germline CDR1 and CDR2 sequences are LNHNV and YYDKDF (reference sequence). Between the trimmed V and J ends, which lost 0 bases and 3 bases, there was a span of 11 bases. This CDR3 comprises 15 residues. CDR3 coding DNA: TGTGCCACCAGCAGAGAACCCGGCAGGGAAGAGACCCAGTACTTC. Protein: CATSREPGREETQYF.

The genes are TRBV6-1 and TRBJ2-2; 9 bases are a match to TRBD2. The CDR3 spans 18 residues. V dropped 2 bases and J dropped 0; count of bases not matched to a gene: 7. Germline V gives CDR1 MNHNS, CDR2 SASEGT. The CDR3 protein is CASSELPSGTANTGELFF. DNA for the CDR3: TGTGCCAGCAGTGAACTCCCTAGCGGGACAGCGAACACCGGGGAGCTGTTTTTT.

The genes are TRBV7-9 and TRBJ2-6; TRBD1 is a possible D gene (6 bases). V was pared by 7 bases and J by 4 bases, with 17 bases between. Germline values: CDR1 SEHNR, CDR2 FQNEAQ (reference sequence). The length of the CDR3 is 16 residues. CDR3 residues: CASNLKRGNGANVLTF. CDR3 bases: TGTGCCAGCAACCTGAAAAGGGGGAACGGGGCCAACGTCCTGACTTTC.

V is TRBV29-1 and J is TRBJ1-1; TRBD1 matches 8 bases. Trimming removed 6 bases from V and 7 bases from J; junction bases left unmatched: 13. Germline assignment: CDR1 SQVTM and CDR2 ANQGSEA. This CDR3 is built from 14 residues. The CDR3 loop is CSVSLHRGTDEAFF. In nucleotides, the CDR3 is TGCAGCGTCTCCCTCCACAGGGGGACGGATGAAGCTTTCTTT.

V usage is TRBV28 and J usage is TRBJ1-1; D possibly corresponds to TRBD1 (6 bases). Trimming left V 6 bases short and J 1 base short, with 15 bases between. The CDR3 extends over 15 amino acids. The germline V gene has CDR1 MDHEN and CDR2 SYDVKM. CDR3 DNA: TGTGCCAGCAGCCCCCCAGGGGCTCAGAACACTGAAGCTTTCTTT. Translated: CASSPPGAQNTEAFF.

Here the CDR3 reads CASTPTLTENEKLFF. The CDR3 coding sequence is TGTGCCAGCACCCCAACTTTGACAGAGAATGAAAAACTGTTTTTT. The chain links TRBV7-2 to TRBJ1-4, with D perhaps matching TRBD1 (5 bases). Germline V lookup: CDR1 SGHTA, CDR2 FQGNSA. V dropped 7 bases and J dropped 5 bases, with 17 bases sitting between them. This CDR3 comprises 15 residues.

The J gene is TRBJ1-2, the V gene TRBV18; D is unclear. The germline V gene encodes CDR1 KGHSH and CDR2 LQKENI. This CDR3 spans 13 amino acids. V lost 6 bases and J lost 4, with 12 bases in between. DNA of the CDR3: TGTGCCAGCTCTCCCGACACCGTCTATGGCTACACCTTC. Translated: CASSPDTVYGYTF.

J is TRBJ1-5 and V is TRBV2, with D possibly TRBD1 on 5 matching bases. In germline, CDR1 is SNHLY, CDR2 FYNNEI. The CDR3 runs 14 residues. V shed 1 base and J shed 3 bases, with 7 bases lying between them. CDR3 in DNA: TGTGCCAGCAGTGAAGGACAGCTCAATCAGCCCCAGCATTTT. This gives the protein CASSEGQLNQPQHF.

V gene TRBV27 combines with J gene TRBJ1-5; D unclear. Deletions cut 5 bases from V and 3 bases from J, with 14 bases between. Germline V lookup: CDR1 MNHEY, CDR2 SMNVEV (reference sequence). The CDR3 loop spans 15 amino acids. The CDR3 protein is CASSPPIPPNQPQHF. CDR3 nucleotides: TGTGCCAGCAGTCCCCCTATCCCCCCCAATCAGCCCCAGCATTTT.

This clone has a handful of counts. The rearrangement joins TRBV29-1 to TRBJ2-2; possible D gene TRBD2, 5 bases. The length of the CDR3 is 15 residues. CDR1 is SQVTM, CDR2 ANQGSEA, per germline. V was shortened by 4 bases and J by 0 bases, with 12 bases between the two germline ends. In DNA, the CDR3 is TGCAGCGTTGCTGAGCGGCAAACGAACACCGGGGAGCTGTTTTTT. It is translated as CSVAERQTNTGELFF.

The V and J genes are TRBV6-1 and TRBJ2-1; 12 bases fit TRBD2. This CDR3 region has 17 residues. V lost 3 bases, J lost 5 bases, and 8 bases stayed unmatched. CDR1 is MNHNS and CDR2 is SASEGT in the germline V gene. CDR3 nucleotide sequence: TGTGCCAGCAGTGAGCTAGCGGGAGGGCCGGGGCACAATGAGCAGTTCTTC. Encoded protein: CASSELAGGPGHNEQFF.

The chain combines TRBV15 with TRBJ1-1, with D tentatively TRBD1 (6 bases). The V end was cut by 0 bases, the J end by 2 bases, with 16 bases between. This CDR3 spans 17 amino acids. Per the germline V gene, CDR1 is LNHNV and CDR2 is YYDKDF (reference sequence). The CDR3 loop reads CATSRDQRGGENTEAFF. The DNA of the CDR3 is TGTGCCACCAGCAGAGATCAAAGGGGGGGCGAAAACACTGAAGCTTTCTTT.

This clone was counted a single time. The rearrangement joins TRBV12-3 or TRBV12-4 to TRBJ2-1; D possibly corresponds to TRBD1 (5 bases). V gave up 8 bases and J gave up 3 bases, with 11 bases separating them. This CDR3 has 13 residues. The CDR3 reads CASQTVLYNEQFF. The CDR3 nucleotides read TGTGCCAGCCAGACAGTTCTCTACAATGAGCAGTTCTTC.

This clone has only one observation. This chain connects TRBV5-1 to TRBJ1-1, with D perhaps matching TRBD1 (6 bases). The CDR3 extends over 16 amino acids. Germline lookup yields CDR1 SGHRS and CDR2 YFSETQ. The V end lost 4 bases, the J end lost 1 base, and 17 bases lay between the germline ends. The CDR3 reads CASSPYEQGGNTEAFF. The DNA of the CDR3 is TGCGCCAGCAGCCCATATGAACAGGGCGGGAACACTGAAGCTTTCTTT.